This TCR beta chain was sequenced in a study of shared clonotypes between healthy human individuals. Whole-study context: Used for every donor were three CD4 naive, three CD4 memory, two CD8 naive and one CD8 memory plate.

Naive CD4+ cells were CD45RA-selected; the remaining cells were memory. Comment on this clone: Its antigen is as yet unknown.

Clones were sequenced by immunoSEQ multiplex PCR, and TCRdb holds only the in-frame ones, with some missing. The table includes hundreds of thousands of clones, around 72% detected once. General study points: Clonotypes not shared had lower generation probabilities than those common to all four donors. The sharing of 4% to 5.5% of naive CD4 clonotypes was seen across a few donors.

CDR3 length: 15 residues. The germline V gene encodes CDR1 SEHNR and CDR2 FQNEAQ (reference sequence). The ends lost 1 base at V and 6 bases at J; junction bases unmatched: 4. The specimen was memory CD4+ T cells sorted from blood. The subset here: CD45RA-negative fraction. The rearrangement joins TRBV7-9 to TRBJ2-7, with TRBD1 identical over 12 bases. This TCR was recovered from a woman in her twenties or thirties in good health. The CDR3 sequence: CASSLGGQGAAEQYF. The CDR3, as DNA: TGTGCCAGCAGCTTAGGGGGACAGGGGGCGGCCGAGCAGTACTTC.